One and the same sample provided the 7 T cell receptor beta chains below, sequenced in a study of T cells after yellow fever vaccination. TCRdb independently ran MiXCR on the 5' RACE reads; one entry per CDR3 protein. This sample has 300,000 or so distinct CDR3 sequences, with approximately 8% found just once. The sequencing here drew on PBMCs, taken roughly seven weeks after the first yellow fever vaccination. These receptors were obtained from a man between 18 and 29 years old who received the YFV17D yellow fever vaccine.

This sequence joins TRBV20-1 and TRBJ2-7; 8 bases align to TRBD2. The V and J ends lost 5 bases and 3 bases, in that order; junction bases with no gene match: 12. Germline V CDR1 and CDR2: DFQATT, SNEGSKA (reference sequence). CDR3 size: 15 residues. The CDR3 sequence is CSAPTGGPLDYEQYV. Here the CDR3 DNA reads TGCAGTGCTCCAACGGGGGGGCCTTTGGACTACGAGCAGTACGTC.

In this sample, this clonotype turned up a few times. The chain recombines TRBV28 with TRBJ2-2; D is ambiguous. V lost 5 bases and J 2 bases, leaving 6 bases between the germline ends. There are 13 residues in the CDR3. The germline V gene has CDR1 MDHEN and CDR2 SYDVKM. Here the CDR3 DNA reads TGTGCCAGCAGTCACGGTAACACCGGGGAGCTGTTTTTT. Its translation: CASSHGNTGELFF.

This clonotype was detected ten times or more. This chain uses TRBV15 with TRBJ2-1; D is perhaps TRBD1 or TRBD2 (5 bases each). CDR3 length: 14 residues. Trimming shortened V by 5 bases and J by 8 bases, and 16 bases separated the two germline ends. Germline CDR1 LNHNV, CDR2 YYDKDF (reference sequence). The CDR3 region has the DNA TGTGCCACCAGCGGGGACGAGATTTTCCATGAGCAGTTCTTC. Translation gives CATSGDEIFHEQFF.

This clonotype was seen ten or more times. The chain couples TRBV6-5 to TRBJ1-2; 8 bases align to TRBD1. The V gene's germline CDR1 is MNHEY and CDR2 SVGAGI. The CDR3 is made up of 14 amino acids. The junction had 0 bases not matched to a gene; V was cut back by 2 bases and J by 1 base. The CDR3: CASSYGQGNYGYTF. The CDR3 nucleotides are TGTGCCAGCAGTTACGGACAGGGTAACTATGGCTACACCTTC.

The rearrangement uses TRBV9 and TRBJ2-3; the D call may be TRBD1 or TRBD2 (5 bases each). Deletions cut 1 base from V and 3 bases from J, with 15 bases between. Germline loops: CDR1 SGDLS, CDR2 YYNGEE. The CDR3 totals 16 residues. In DNA, the CDR3 is TGTGCCAGCAGCGTAAATAACCGGGGCTCTACAGATACGCAGTATTTT. Its translation is CASSVNNRGSTDTQYF.

This clonotype was observed a handful of times. The V and J genes are TRBV7-2 and TRBJ1-4; no reliable D call. The V end lost 3 bases, the J end lost 6 bases, and 11 bases lay between the germline ends. Germline CDR1 and CDR2: SGHTA and FQGNSA. The CDR3 contains 14 residues. The CDR3 DNA reads TGTGCCAGCAGCTTGGGAAACTGGGATGAAAAACTGTTTTTT. Protein: CASSLGNWDEKLFF. The whole variable domain, remainder taken from reference TRBV7-2 and TRBJ1-4, is GAGVSQSPSNKVTEKGKDVELRCDPISGHTALYWYRQSLGQGLEFLIYFQGNSAPDKSGLPSDRFSAERTGGSVSTLTIQRTQQEDSAVYLCASSLGNWDEKLFFGSGTQLSVL.

Regarding this clonotype: Because it lacks the conserved phenylalanine or tryptophan at the end, this CDR3 is likely a read error. This chain joins TRBV29-1 and TRBJ2-1; 9 positions agree with TRBD2. Trimming at V came to 3 bases and at J to 9 bases, leaving 9 bases not matched to a gene. The CDR3 sequence is 14 residues long. Germline loops: CDR1 SQVTM, CDR2 ANQGSEA. The CDR3 spells CSVERSGGRVEQFS. CDR3 DNA: TGCAGCGTTGAGCGTAGCGGGGGACGAGTTGAGCAGTTCTCC.